The subject of this entry is one TCR beta chain. Its matching antigen is unknown. The record originates from a study of monozygotic twins with inflammatory bowel disease. Overall study findings and caveats: The data did not back a single strong IBD-associated clonotype or signal.

The germline V gene has CDR1 ENHRY and CDR2 SYGVKD. The CDR3 has 14 amino acids. UMIs that had a 6-nucleotide sample barcode were put in using template switching. After re-calling the 5' RACE reads, TCRdb lists one entry per CDR3 protein, DNA absent. The ten top clones account for roughly 2.6%, within a sample of around 370,000 distinct CDR3 sequences. This receptor was obtained from a human donor with ulcerative colitis or Crohn's disease, or a healthy co-twin of an affected twin (not recorded which). The chain is built from TRBV10-3 and TRBJ2-5. The sample taken for sequencing was blood. The CDR3 reads CAITSSNAQETQYF.